This TCR beta chain was obtained from a study of blood T cell repertoires in COVID-19 (dated by TCRdb to the early 2020s). For context, the study as a whole: Samples from collaborators originated in the United States, Italy and Spain and spanned both the acute and convalescent phases of COVID-19. The material from the prospective study consisted of cDNA or gDNA derived from T cells, B-cell-depleted T cells, or PBMCs. Subjects who had been exposed to COVID-19, were actively infected with it, or had recovered from it provided the deeply sampled blood TCRbeta repertoires that made up the dataset. The repertoires were made available in a free public database intended to serve as a resource for research on the immune response to SARS-CoV-2. The samples were drawn from two sources: the first 160 participants of the ongoing ImmuneRACE study, and 950 to 1,500 subjects contributed by 6 global collaborators. Sample metadata almost always included a de-identified subject ID, COVID-19 status, age in years and sex. Where HLA class I and class II types were available, the types were taken from metadata supplied by the sample provider, not from assay-based typing. Results and caveats for the whole study, not just this receptor: The amount of clinical and demographic metadata varied by source and participant and was provided uncurated.

There are 17 amino acids in the CDR3, from cysteine to phenylalanine inclusive. The CDR3 DNA has 51 bases and is translated from base 1. The germline V gene supplies CDR1 MDHEN and CDR2 SYDVKM. V and J are truncated by 11 bases and 6 bases respectively, leaving an intervening sequence of 26 bases. Each collaborating institution followed its own protocols to collect whole blood in K2EDTA tubes. For TCRbeta analysis, collaborators shipped samples in one of three forms: frozen whole blood, isolated PBMCs, or DNA extracted from either of those sample types. The immunoSEQ Assay, a bias-controlled multiplex PCR, was used to amplify TCRbeta CDR3 regions from genomic DNA. The authors processed their data as follows. Within the assay, amplification of reference gene primers was used to estimate how many nucleated cells each sample contained. Sequence reads were collapsed and filtered to measure the absolute abundance of every unique TCRbeta CDR3 rearrangement. For each sample, productive Simpson clonality was calculated as the square root of Simpson's diversity index over productive rearrangements. TCRdb mirrors the immuneACCESS table, restricted to in-frame sequences. Some clones are absent from its copies; in checked studies, under half trace to an unresolved V gene, and the reason for the others is unknown. Clone size and the V and J calls come from that table; the DNA yielded D and trimming. This sample lists fewer than 400,000 clones; about 85% were detected once. Under 4% of the sample belongs to the ten largest clones.

As to this clone: It lacks a known antigen. It has no much larger one-base neighbor in the sample; base qualities were not kept.

Sequenced: peripheral blood. The receptor's source is a woman in her late teens or twenties with acute or convalescent COVID-19. The chain links TRBV28 with TRBJ1-6; TRBD1 is perhaps the D gene, given 6 matching bases. The CDR3 protein is CAVNENHRAGVNSPLHF. The nucleotide sequence reads as follows: TGTGCCGTCAACGAGAACCACAGGGCGGGGGTTAATTCACCCCTCCACTTT.